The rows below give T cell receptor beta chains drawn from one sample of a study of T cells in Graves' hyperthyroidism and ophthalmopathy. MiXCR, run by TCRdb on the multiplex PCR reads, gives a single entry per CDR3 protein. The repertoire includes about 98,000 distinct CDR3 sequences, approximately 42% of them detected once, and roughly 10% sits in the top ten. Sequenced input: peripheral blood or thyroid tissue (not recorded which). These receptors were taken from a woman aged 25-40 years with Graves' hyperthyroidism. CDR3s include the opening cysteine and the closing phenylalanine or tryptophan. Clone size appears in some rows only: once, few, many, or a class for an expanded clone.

cdr3_aa: CASSGSNTEYGYTF
v_call: TRBV9
j_call: TRBJ1-2
clone_size: -

cdr3_aa: CASSQLTGGFYEQYF
v_call: TRBV4-1
j_call: TRBJ2-7
clone_size: many

cdr3_aa: CASTQWRGLGYQEKLFF
v_call: TRBV6-6
j_call: TRBJ1-4
clone_size: many

cdr3_aa: CASKTGEISYEQYF
v_call: TRBV2
j_call: TRBJ2-7
clone_size: -

cdr3_aa: CASSGMGGVPGELFF
v_call: TRBV9
j_call: TRBJ2-2
clone_size: -

cdr3_aa: CASSLAVVRGGYEQYF
v_call: TRBV5-6
j_call: TRBJ2-7
clone_size: many

cdr3_aa: CASRSGQLNYGYTF
v_call: TRBV28
j_call: TRBJ1-2
clone_size: many

cdr3_aa: CASSHIRIKGTDTQYF
v_call: TRBV7-2
j_call: TRBJ2-3
clone_size: few

cdr3_aa: CSARGTSGIGTQYF
v_call: TRBV20-1
j_call: TRBJ2-5
clone_size: -

cdr3_aa: CATSSHGSANEKLFF
v_call: TRBV15
j_call: TRBJ1-4
clone_size: -

cdr3_aa: CAISQLEYTGELFF
v_call: TRBV10-3
j_call: TRBJ2-2
clone_size: many

cdr3_aa: CASSQVQGNTEAFF
v_call: TRBV3-1
j_call: TRBJ1-1
clone_size: many

cdr3_aa: CSAIGTSGRQTQYF
v_call: TRBV20-1
j_call: TRBJ2-5
clone_size: -

cdr3_aa: CATRDSTSGSVREQYF
v_call: TRBV15
j_call: TRBJ2-7
clone_size: -

cdr3_aa: CASRRTGGTEAFF
v_call: TRBV7-4
j_call: TRBJ1-1
clone_size: -

cdr3_aa: CASSIRGKETQYF
v_call: TRBV19
j_call: TRBJ2-5
clone_size: many

cdr3_aa: CASSSLQGPYEQYF
v_call: TRBV27
j_call: TRBJ2-7
clone_size: many

cdr3_aa: CASSLDRGTETQYF
v_call: TRBV11-2
j_call: TRBJ2-5
clone_size: -

cdr3_aa: CASSQEGRNTGELFF
v_call: TRBV4-2
j_call: TRBJ2-2
clone_size: many

cdr3_aa: CASRRGTGGSDYGYTF
v_call: TRBV19
j_call: TRBJ1-2
clone_size: many

cdr3_aa: CSARVEEDTEAFF
v_call: TRBV20-1
j_call: TRBJ1-1
clone_size: many

cdr3_aa: CASSDVFGSYEQYF
v_call: TRBV2
j_call: TRBJ2-7
clone_size: many

cdr3_aa: CASALAGGVTEAFF
v_call: TRBV7-2
j_call: TRBJ1-1
clone_size: -

cdr3_aa: CASSLDSGLSGKETQYF
v_call: TRBV5-6
j_call: TRBJ2-5
clone_size: -

cdr3_aa: CATSDPGTGNTGELFF
v_call: TRBV24-1
j_call: TRBJ2-2
clone_size: many

cdr3_aa: CASRNVTGGLVNGKLFF
v_call: TRBV28
j_call: TRBJ1-4
clone_size: -

cdr3_aa: CASSSPGQDSYEQYF
v_call: TRBV28
j_call: TRBJ2-7
clone_size: many

cdr3_aa: CSASSPWTSGPNQETQYF
v_call: TRBV20-1
j_call: TRBJ2-5
clone_size: many

cdr3_aa: CAISDGEQYF
v_call: TRBV10-3
j_call: TRBJ2-7
clone_size: -